The source of this T cell receptor (beta chain) is a study of memory CD4+ T cells and cytomegalovirus serostatus (dated by TCRdb to the late 2010s). Turning to the overall study: The cohort comprised 33 healthy Belgian adults, 9 CMV seropositive and some 25 CMV seronegative. To replicate a published TCR-based CMV serostatus classifier, the study sequenced CD4+ memory TCRbeta repertoires from a Belgian cohort whose cytomegalovirus serostatus was known.

A FACSAria II was used to sort memory CD4+ T cells, defined as single viable CD3+CD4+CD8-CD45RO+ cells. CMV serostatus was determined with a Roche Elecsys assay detecting serum IgG against CMV pp150, pp28, p38 and p52. Once the samples were thawed, total CD4+ T cells were enriched through positive selection using CD4 magnetic microbeads. The samples came from a separate study whose specific focus was interrogating the CD4+ T cell memory repertoire. Following standard operating procedures, peripheral blood mononuclear cells were isolated and cryopreserved, while serum was kept at -80 degrees C. The staining relied on CD3-PerCP (BW264/56), CD4-APC (RPA-T4), CD45RO-PE (UCHT1) and CD8-Pacific Orange (3B5) antibodies, and Sytox blue was used to exclude non-viable cells. The research as a whole found: The results were interpreted as suggesting that the CMV-associated TCR signature is largely present in the CD4+ memory repertoire. Only CD4+CD45RO+ memory cells were sequenced, in contrast to the original study, which included naive and memory CD4+ and CD8+ populations. Among the 160 or so previously reported CMV-associated TCRbeta sequences, about 71 showed up in the CD4+ memory repertoires, with each one found in between one and five individuals. The original-framework classifier achieved a median bootstrapped AUC of almost 0.97 with a 95% CI of 0.76-1.00 on the Belgian cohort. For predicting CMV serostatus, the median bootstrapped AUC was approximately 0.95 using the original framework and approximately 0.9 using a US-trained random forest.

The germline V gene gives CDR1 as SQVTM and CDR2 as ANQGSEA. V is shortened by 4 bases, J by 7 bases, and the region joining them spans 19 bases. The CDR3 has 14 amino acids, counting the end cysteine and phenylalanine. CDR3 DNA only is kept here, 42 bases in frame from base 1. This clone was observed a handful of times. Its antigen target is currently unknown. No much larger clonotype is one base removed from it; base qualities were not supplied. Genomic DNA was extracted from sorted cells with the Quick-DNA Microprep Kit. Amplification of TCRbeta DNA was done with the immunoSEQ hsTCRbeta kit, following the protocol from the manufacturer. TCRbeta libraries were sequenced on an Illumina MiSeq instrument. As for the authors' bioinformatics: Once out-of-frame sequences had been removed, 2 million to 2.5 million distinct TCRbeta sequences were left, which works out to an average of approximately 73,000 per individual. Each individual was scored using the number of about 180 previously reported CMV-associated TCRbeta sequences that the individual carried and the total number of productive distinct TCRbeta sequences. A beta-binomial model was reimplemented in Python, and scikit-learn random forests with default parameters were trained on data from the US cohort. Classifier performance on the Belgian cohort was summarized as median AUC with percentile confidence intervals calculated over 10,000 bootstrap iterations. TCRdb took over this immuneACCESS table, retaining in-frame rearrangements with V and J assigned. Such tables are incomplete; in checked studies, under half of the missing clones stem from an unresolved V gene, and the remainder is unexplained. Clonal size and the V and J genes are those of that table, whereas D and trimming came from the DNA. This sample holds approximately 63,000 clones; around three quarters were observed only once. The ten largest clones add up to around 0.58% of the sample.

The TCR sequence derives from an adult in good health and CMV-seronegative. Some clones in this sample may be carry-over from other donors' samples. The sequenced sample was memory CD4+ T cells from blood. Recombination linked TRBV29-1 to TRBJ1-2; the D gene is unclear. This receptor has the CDR3 CSVGILGSRGGYTF. The nucleotides are TGCAGCGTTGGCATTCTAGGGAGTCGGGGTGGCTACACCTTC.